The clone carrying this T cell receptor beta chain occurred a few times. V was clipped by 6 bases and J by 1 base, with 16 bases between them. There are 15 residues in the CDR3. CDR1 MDHEN and CDR2 SYDVKM come from the germline V gene. The sample comes from a study of beta chain features in type 1 diabetes. Since all of the isolated RNA was reverse transcribed, expressed TCRB transcripts were what got sequenced. TCRdb keeps only in-frame clones here, not all; method: immunoSEQ multiplex PCR. Among 240,000 or so clones listed, about 26% were seen once. The chain has TRBV28 and TRBJ2-7; the D is unclear. The sequenced sample consisted of central memory CD4+ T cells from blood. This sequence originates from a man aged 25-45 years in good health. This chain's CDR3 is CASRSPGGRSYEQYF. The DNA of the CDR3 is TGTGCCAGCAGGAGCCCGGGCGGTAGGTCCTACGAGCAGTACTTC.